Many counts were recorded for the clone carrying this T cell receptor beta chain. Its antigen remains unidentified. The entry originates in a study of T and B cells in COVID-19 patients. Whole-study context: COVID-19 patients gave peripheral blood either during active infection or after recovery. Study-level results: Patients with COVID-19 reportedly showed strongly skewed T cell receptor beta variable and joining gene usage. At recovery TRB diversity and richness exceeded healthy donors, after highly clonal active COVID-19 repertoires.

CDR3 length: 15 amino acids. Trimming removed 3 bases from V and 0 bases from J, with 11 bases in between. Per the germline V gene, CDR1 is KGHSH and CDR2 is LQKENI. From blood, about 240-550 ng of genomic DNA served as TRB template. Multiplex PCR with BIOMED2 TRB-A/B primer pools amplified TRB rearrangements. TCRdb re-called the multiplex PCR reads through MiXCR, storing one row per CDR3 protein. The data hold around 15,000 distinct CDR3 sequences, with roughly 28% observed a single time. J is TRBJ2-5 and V is TRBV18; maybe TRBD2 (6 bases). This clonotype originated in a human donor who had recovered from COVID-19. Sequencing input: blood. The chain's CDR3 is CASSPRAGNQETQYF. The CDR3 coding sequence is TGTGCCAGCTCACCCAGGGCGGGGAACCAAGAGACCCAGTACTTC.